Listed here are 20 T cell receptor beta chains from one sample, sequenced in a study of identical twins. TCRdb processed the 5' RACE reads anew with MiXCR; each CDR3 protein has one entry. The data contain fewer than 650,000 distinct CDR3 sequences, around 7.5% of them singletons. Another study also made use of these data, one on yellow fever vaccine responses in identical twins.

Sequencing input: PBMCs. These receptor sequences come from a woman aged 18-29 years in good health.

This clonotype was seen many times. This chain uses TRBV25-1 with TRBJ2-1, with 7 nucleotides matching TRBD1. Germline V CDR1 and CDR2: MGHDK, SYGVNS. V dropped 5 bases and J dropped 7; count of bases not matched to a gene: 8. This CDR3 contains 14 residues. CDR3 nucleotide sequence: TGTGCCAGCAGTCTCCCGGACAGGCGTAATGAGCAGTTCTTC. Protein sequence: CASSLPDRRNEQFF.

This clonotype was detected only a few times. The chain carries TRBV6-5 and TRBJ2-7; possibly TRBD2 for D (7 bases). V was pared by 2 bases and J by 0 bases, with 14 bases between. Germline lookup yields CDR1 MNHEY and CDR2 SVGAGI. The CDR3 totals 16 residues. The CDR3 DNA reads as TGTGCCAGCAGTTACACGGGGGGCTTGACCTCCTACGAGCAGTACGTC. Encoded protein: CASSYTGGLTSYEQYV.

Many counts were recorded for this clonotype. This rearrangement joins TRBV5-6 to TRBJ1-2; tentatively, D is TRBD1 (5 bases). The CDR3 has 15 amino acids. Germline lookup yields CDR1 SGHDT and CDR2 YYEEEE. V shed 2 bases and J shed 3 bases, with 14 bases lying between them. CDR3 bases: TGTGCCAGCAGCTTCGCAAGGGGCGGCGACTATGGCTACACCTTC. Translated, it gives CASSFARGGDYGYTF.

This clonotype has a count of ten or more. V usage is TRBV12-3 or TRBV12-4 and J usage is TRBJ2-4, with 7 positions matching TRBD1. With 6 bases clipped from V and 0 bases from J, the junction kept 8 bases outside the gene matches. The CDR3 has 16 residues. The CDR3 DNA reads TGTGCCAGCAGCCGGGACAGCTTACTAGCCAAAAACATTCAGTACTTC. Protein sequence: CASSRDSLLAKNIQYF.

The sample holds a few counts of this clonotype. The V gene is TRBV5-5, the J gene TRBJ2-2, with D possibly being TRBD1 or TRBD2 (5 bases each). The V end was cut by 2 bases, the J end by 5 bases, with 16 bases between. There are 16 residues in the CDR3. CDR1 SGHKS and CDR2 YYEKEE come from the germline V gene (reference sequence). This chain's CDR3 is CASSFPGRDFTGELFF. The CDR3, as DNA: TGTGCCAGCAGCTTTCCGGGACGGGATTTTACCGGGGAGCTGTTTTTT.

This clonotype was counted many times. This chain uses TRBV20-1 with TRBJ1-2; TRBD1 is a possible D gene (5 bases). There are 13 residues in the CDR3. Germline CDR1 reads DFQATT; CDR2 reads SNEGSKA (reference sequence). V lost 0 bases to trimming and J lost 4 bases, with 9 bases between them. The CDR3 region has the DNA TGCAGTGCTAGAGATCTCGGGGGCTATGGCTACACCTTC. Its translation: CSARDLGGYGYTF.

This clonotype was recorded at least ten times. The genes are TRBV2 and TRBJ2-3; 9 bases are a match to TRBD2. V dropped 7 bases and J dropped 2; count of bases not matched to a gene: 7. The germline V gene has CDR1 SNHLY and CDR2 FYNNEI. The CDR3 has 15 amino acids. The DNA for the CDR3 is TGTGCCAGCACCCCGGGACTAGCTCCCACAGATACGCAGTATTTT. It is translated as CASTPGLAPTDTQYF.

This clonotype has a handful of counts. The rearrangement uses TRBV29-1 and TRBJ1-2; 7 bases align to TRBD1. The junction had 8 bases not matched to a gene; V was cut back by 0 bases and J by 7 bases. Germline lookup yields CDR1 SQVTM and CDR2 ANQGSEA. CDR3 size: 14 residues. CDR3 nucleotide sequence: TGCAGCGTTGAAGATCCCGACAGGGTTGCTGGCTACACCTTC. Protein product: CSVEDPDRVAGYTF.

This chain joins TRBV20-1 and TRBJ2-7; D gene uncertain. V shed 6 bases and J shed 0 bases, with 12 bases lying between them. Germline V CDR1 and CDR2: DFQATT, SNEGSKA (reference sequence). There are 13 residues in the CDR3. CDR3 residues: CSATNPDSYEQYV. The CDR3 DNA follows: TGCAGTGCCACAAACCCCGACTCCTACGAGCAGTACGTC.

The CDR3 nucleotides are TGTGCCACCAGTGATCTTCAGGGTGGTAAAGAGACCCAGTACTTC. This codes for CATSDLQGGKETQYF. The chain recombines TRBV24-1 with TRBJ2-5; tentatively, D is TRBD1 (5 bases). Germline loops: CDR1 KGHDR, CDR2 SFDVKD. The CDR3 contains 15 residues. V lost 3 bases and J lost 3, with 13 bases in between.

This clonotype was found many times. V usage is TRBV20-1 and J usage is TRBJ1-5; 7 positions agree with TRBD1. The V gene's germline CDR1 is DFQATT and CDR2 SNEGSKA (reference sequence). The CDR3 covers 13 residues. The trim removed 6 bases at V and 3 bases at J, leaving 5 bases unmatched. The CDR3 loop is CSARGLNNQPQHF. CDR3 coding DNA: TGCAGTGCAAGGGGGCTTAACAATCAGCCCCAGCATTTT.

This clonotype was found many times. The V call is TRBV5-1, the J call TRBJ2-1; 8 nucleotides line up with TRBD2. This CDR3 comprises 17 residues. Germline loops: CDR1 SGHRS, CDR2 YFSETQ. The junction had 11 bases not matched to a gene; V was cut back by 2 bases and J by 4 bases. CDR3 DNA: TGCGCCAGCAGCTTCGAGGCGAAGTTAGCGGGGTACAATGAGCAGTTCTTC. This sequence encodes CASSFEAKLAGYNEQFF.

The CDR3 DNA is TGTGCCAGCTACGGACAGGGCGAGGGTTACACCATATATTTT. It translates to CASYGQGEGYTIYF. The chain employs TRBV7-2 and TRBJ1-3; 8 positions match TRBD1. Trimming took 8 bases from V and 8 from J; bases not matched to a gene: 11. The CDR3 runs to 14 residues. The germline V gene encodes CDR1 SGHTA and CDR2 FQGNSA.

The chain's CDR3 is CATWTSGSNEQFF. DNA for the CDR3: TGTGCCACCTGGACTAGCGGGAGTAATGAGCAGTTCTTC. The J gene is TRBJ2-1, the V gene TRBV3-1; 13 bases align to TRBD2. Germline values: CDR1 LGHDT, CDR2 YNNKEL (reference sequence). Germline trimming cut 10 bases from V and 7 bases from J; bases unmatched to any gene: 4. CDR3 length equals 13 residues.

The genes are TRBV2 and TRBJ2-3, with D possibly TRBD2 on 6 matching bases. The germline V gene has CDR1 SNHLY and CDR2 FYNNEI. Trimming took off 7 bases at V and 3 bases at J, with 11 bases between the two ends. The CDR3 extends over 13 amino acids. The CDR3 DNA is TGTGCCAGCACCTGGGGGGAGACAGATACGCAGTATTTT. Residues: CASTWGETDTQYF. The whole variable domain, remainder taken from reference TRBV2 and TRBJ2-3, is EPEVTQTPSHQVTQMGQEVILRCVPISNHLYFYWYRQILGQKVEFLVSFYNNEISEKSEIFDDQFSVERPDGSNFTLKIRSTKLEDSAMYFCASTWGETDTQYFGPGTRLTVL.

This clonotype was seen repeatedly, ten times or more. CDR3: CASSLAFGAKGYTF. The CDR3 region has the DNA TGTGCCAGCAGCTTAGCTTTTGGGGCAAAAGGCTACACCTTC. V usage is TRBV11-2 and J usage is TRBJ1-2; D possibly corresponds to TRBD1 (5 bases). With 1 base removed from V and 8 bases from J, the gap between germline ends came to 14 bases. CDR1 is SGHAT and CDR2 is FQNNGV in the germline V gene. CDR3 length: 14 residues.

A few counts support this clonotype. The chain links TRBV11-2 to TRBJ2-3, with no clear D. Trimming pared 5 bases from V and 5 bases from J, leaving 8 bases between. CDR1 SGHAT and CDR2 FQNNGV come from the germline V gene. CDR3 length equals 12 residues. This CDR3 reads CASSMFGDTQYF. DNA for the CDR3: TGTGCCAGCAGCATGTTTGGAGATACGCAGTATTTT. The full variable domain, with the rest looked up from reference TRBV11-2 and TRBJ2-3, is EAGVAQSPRYKIIEKRQSVAFWCNPISGHATLYWYQQILGQGPKLLIQFQNNGVVDDSQLPKDRFSAERLKGVDSTLKIQPAKLEDSAVYLCASSMFGDTQYFGPGTRLTVL.

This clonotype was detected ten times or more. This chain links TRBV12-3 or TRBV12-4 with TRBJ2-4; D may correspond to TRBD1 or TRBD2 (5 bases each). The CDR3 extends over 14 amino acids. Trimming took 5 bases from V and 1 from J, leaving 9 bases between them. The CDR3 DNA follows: TGTGCCAGCAGTCCGGGACCTGCCAAAAACATTCAGTACTTC. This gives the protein CASSPGPAKNIQYF.

In DNA, the CDR3 is TGCGCCAGCAGCTTGGAACGGGGCAGGGATGAGCAGTTCTTC. Its translation is CASSLERGRDEQFF. The chain joins TRBV5-1 to TRBJ2-1; D assignment may be TRBD1 or TRBD2 (5 bases each). The CDR3 runs to 14 residues. Trimming took 0 bases from V and 8 from J, leaving 12 bases between them. Germline CDR1 SGHRS, CDR2 YFSETQ.

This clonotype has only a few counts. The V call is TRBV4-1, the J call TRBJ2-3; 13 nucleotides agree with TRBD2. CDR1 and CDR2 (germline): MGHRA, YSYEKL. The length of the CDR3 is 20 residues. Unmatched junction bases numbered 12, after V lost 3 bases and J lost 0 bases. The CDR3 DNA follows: TGCGCCAGCAGCCACCTCCGACTAGCGGGGGGCCTCCTTAGCACAGATACGCAGTATTTT. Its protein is CASSHLRLAGGLLSTDTQYF.